Included here is one TCR beta chain sequence, with context. This sample was taken from a study of T cell changes during pregnancy in multiple sclerosis. Sequencing was performed with immunoSEQ multiplex PCR; in TCRdb, only in-frame clones are kept and a portion is missing. The sample has about 54,000 clones, 75% to 95% seen once; the top ten hold approximately 1.1%. Per the germline V gene, CDR1 is LNHDA and CDR2 is SQIVND (reference sequence). The V gene lost 4 bases and the J gene lost 0 bases, with 13 bases spanning the gap. The CDR3 spans 16 residues. Material: peripheral blood, obtained after pregnancy. The chain joins TRBV19 to TRBJ2-1; D uncertain. The TCR comes from a female donor in good health, enrolled as a control in a pregnancy study. The CDR3 sequence: CASSTRRRSSYNEQFF. In DNA form, the CDR3 reads TGTGCCAGTAGTACTCGACGGCGGAGCTCCTACAATGAGCAGTTCTTC.